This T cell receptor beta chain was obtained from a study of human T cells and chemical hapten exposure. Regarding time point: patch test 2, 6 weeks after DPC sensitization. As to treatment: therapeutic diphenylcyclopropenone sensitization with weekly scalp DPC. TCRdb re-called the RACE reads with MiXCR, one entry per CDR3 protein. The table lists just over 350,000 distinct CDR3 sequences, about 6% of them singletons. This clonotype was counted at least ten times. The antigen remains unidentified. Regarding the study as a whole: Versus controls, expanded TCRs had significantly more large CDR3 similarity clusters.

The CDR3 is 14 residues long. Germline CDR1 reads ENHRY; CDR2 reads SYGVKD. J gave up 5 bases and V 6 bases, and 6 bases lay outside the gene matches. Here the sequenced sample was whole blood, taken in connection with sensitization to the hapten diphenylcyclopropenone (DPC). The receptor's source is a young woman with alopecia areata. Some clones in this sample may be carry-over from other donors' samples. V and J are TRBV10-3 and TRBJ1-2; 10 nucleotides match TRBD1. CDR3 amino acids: CAIRERGQGYGYTF. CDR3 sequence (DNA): TGTGCCATCAGAGAGAGGGGACAGGGGTATGGCTACACCTTC.